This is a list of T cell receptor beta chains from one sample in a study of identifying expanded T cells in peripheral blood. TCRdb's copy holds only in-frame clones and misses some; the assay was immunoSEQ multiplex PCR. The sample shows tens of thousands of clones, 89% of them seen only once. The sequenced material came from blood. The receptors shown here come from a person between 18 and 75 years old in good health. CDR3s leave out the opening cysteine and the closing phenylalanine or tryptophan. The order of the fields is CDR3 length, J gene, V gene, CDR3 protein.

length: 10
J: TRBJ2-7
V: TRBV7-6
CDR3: ASSQRGLEQY

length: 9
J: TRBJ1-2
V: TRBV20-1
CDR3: SARGANGYT

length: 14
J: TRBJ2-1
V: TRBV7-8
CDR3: ASSLLQSLPGNEQF

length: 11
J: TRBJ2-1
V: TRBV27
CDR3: ASSTGRASEQF

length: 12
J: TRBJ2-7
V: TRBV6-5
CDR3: ASIPTAGPYEQY

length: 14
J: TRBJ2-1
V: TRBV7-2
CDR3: ASSLAGAGGYNEQF

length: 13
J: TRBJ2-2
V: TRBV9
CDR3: ASSEFLTNTGELF

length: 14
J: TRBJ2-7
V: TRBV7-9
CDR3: ASSLGAPRGSYEQY

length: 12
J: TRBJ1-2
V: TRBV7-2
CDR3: ASSFSPGGYGYT

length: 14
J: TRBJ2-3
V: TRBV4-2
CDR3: ASSQEYAGSTDTQY

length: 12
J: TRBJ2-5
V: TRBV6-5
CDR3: ASGLAGFQETQY

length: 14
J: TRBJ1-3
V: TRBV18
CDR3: ASSGGQTNSGNTIY

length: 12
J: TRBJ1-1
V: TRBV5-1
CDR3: ASSIGTASTEAF

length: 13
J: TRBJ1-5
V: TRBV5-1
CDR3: ASSLDTGTGWPQH

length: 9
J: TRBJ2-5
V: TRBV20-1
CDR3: SAELGETQY

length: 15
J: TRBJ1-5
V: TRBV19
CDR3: ASSTRFGQGANQPQH

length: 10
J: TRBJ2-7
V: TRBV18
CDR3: ASSFLGREQY

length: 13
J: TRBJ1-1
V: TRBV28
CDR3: ATKPPSDSYLKAF

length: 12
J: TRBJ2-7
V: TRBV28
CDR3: EVQGGRSSYEQY

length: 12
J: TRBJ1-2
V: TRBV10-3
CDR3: AISAQEGNYGYT

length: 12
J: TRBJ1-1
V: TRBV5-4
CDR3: ASSLYGEHTEAF

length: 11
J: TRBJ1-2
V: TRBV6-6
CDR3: ASLEKGAKGYT

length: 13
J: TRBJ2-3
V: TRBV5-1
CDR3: ASSRTSLVTDTQY

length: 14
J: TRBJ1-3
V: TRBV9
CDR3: ASSARDAHSGNTIY

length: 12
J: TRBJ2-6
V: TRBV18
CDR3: ASSPSPAANVLT

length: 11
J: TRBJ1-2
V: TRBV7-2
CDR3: ASRDRQGYGYT

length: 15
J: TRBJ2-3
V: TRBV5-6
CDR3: ASSLVDQPWGTDTQY

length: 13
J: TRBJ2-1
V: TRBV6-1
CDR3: ASSEFSGGANEQF

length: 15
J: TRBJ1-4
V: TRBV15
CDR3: ATSRDFGQGGNEKLF

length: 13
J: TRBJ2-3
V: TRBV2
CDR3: ASRLASGGVDTQY

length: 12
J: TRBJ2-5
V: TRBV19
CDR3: ASRLTGGQETQY

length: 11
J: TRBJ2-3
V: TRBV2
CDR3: ASMGTGRDTQY

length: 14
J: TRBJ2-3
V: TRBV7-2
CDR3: ASRTLIAEILGTQY

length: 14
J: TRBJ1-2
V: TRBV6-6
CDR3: ASHPGQGAQSYGYT

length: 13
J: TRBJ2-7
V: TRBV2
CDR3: ASSTRRQGGDEQY

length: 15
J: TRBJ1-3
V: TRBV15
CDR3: ATSRDLSQGSGNTIY

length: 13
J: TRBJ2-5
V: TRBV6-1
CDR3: ASSRPIFGEETQY

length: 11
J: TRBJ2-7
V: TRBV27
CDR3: ASSVRTNYEQY

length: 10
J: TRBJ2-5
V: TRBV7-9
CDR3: ASSSGQETQY

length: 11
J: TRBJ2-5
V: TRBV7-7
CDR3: ASSPGVQETQY

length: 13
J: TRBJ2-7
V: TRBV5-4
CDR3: ASSLGGQRPYEQY

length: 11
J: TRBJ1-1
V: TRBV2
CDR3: ASSETGNTEAF

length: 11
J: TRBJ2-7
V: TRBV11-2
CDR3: ASSATRNHEQY

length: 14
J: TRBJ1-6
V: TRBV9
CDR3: ASSAPDDSYNSPLH

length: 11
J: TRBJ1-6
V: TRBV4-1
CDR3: ASSQDDNSPLH

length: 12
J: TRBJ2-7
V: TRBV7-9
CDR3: ASSEGLAPYEQY

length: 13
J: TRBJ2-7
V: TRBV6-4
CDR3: ASSDSWKGTYEQY

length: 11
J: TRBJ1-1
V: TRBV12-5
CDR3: ASGKQRDTEAF

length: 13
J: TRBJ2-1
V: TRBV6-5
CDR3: ASSPPGLVQNEQF

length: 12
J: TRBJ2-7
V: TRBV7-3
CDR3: ASSLAPATYEQY

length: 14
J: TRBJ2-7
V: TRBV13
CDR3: ASSLGQVGRHYEQY

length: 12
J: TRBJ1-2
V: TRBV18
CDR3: ASSPPQSLYGYT

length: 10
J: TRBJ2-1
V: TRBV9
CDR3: ASSTQRESQF

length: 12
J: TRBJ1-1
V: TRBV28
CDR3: ASHRQGAFAEAF